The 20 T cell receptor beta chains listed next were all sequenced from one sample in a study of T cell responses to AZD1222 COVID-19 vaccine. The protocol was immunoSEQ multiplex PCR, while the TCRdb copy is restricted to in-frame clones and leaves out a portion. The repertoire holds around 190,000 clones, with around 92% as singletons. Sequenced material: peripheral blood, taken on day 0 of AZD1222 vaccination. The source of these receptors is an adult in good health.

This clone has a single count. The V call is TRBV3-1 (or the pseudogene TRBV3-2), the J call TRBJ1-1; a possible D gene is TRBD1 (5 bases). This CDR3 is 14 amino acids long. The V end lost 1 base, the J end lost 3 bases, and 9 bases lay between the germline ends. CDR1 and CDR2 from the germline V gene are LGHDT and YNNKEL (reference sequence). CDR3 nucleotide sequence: TGTGCCAGCAGCCAAGCGCAGGGAGACACTGAAGCTTTCTTT. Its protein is CASSQAQGDTEAFF.

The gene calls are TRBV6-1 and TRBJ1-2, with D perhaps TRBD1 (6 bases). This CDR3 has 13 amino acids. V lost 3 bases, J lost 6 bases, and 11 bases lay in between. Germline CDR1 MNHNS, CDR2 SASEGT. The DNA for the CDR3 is TGTGCCAGCAGTGATCCGGGGGCGGATGGCTACACCTTC. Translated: CASSDPGADGYTF.

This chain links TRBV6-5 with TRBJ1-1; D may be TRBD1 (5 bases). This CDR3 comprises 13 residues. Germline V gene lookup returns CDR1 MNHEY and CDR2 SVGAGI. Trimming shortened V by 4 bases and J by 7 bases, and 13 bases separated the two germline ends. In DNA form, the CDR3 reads TGTGCCAGCAGTTTGCGGGGACGAGGTGAAGCTTTCTTT. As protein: CASSLRGRGEAFF.

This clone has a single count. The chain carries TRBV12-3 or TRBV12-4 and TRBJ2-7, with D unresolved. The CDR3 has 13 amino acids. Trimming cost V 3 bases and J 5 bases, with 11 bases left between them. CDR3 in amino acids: CASSFGSEHEQYF. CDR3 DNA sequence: TGTGCCAGCAGTTTCGGCAGCGAACACGAGCAGTACTTC.

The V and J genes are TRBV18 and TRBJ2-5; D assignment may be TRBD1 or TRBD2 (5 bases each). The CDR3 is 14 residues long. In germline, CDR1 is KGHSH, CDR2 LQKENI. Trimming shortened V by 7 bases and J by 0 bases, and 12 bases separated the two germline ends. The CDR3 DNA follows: TGTGCCAGCTTACAGGAGGTTAACCAAGAGACCCAGTACTTC. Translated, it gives CASLQEVNQETQYF.

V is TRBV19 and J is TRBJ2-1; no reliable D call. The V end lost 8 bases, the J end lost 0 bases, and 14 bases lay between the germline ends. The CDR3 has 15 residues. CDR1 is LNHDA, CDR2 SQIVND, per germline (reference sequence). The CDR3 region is CASGAIDFSYNEQFF. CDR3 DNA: TGTGCCAGTGGCGCGATTGATTTCTCCTACAATGAGCAGTTCTTC.

The CDR3 spells CAWSVGTSEQYF. CDR3 in DNA: TGTGCCTGGAGTGTAGGTACGTCGGAGCAGTACTTC. This chain joins TRBV30 and TRBJ2-7; the D is unclear. Germline lookup yields CDR1 GTSNPN and CDR2 SVGIG (reference sequence). The V gene lost 0 bases and the J gene lost 7 bases, with 10 bases spanning the gap. The CDR3 spans 12 residues.

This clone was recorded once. In DNA, the CDR3 is TGCAGCGCCCGGAGTCTAGCGGGCAGAGAGACCCAGTACTTC. The encoded protein is CSARSLAGRETQYF. V usage is TRBV29-1 and J usage is TRBJ2-5; 8 nucleotides align to TRBD2. After removal of 7 bases from V and 4 bases from J, the junction contained 11 bases not matched to a gene. Germline V gives CDR1 SQVTM, CDR2 ANQGSEA. The length of the CDR3 is 14 residues.

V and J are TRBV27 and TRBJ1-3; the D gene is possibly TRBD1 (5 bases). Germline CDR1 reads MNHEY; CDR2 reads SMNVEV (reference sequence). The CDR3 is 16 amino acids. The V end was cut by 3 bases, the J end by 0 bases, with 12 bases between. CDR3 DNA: TGTGCCAGCAGTTTGCGGGGCCCAACCTCTGGAAACACCATATATTTT. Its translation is CASSLRGPTSGNTIYF.

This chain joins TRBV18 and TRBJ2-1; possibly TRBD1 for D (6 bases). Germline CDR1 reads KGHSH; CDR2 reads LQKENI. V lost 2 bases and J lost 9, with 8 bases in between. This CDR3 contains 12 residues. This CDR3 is CASSPSGAEQFF. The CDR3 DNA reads TGTGCCAGCTCACCATCAGGGGCTGAGCAGTTCTTC.

The chain's CDR3 is CASSVMPAASGNTIYF. CDR3 nucleotides: TGTGCCAGCAGCGTAATGCCGGCAGCATCTGGAAACACCATATATTTT. The rearrangement joins TRBV9 to TRBJ1-3; D gene ambiguous. Trimming took off 1 base at V and 1 base at J, with 12 bases between the two ends. Germline V gene data show CDR1 as SGDLS and CDR2 as YYNGEE. CDR3 size: 16 residues.

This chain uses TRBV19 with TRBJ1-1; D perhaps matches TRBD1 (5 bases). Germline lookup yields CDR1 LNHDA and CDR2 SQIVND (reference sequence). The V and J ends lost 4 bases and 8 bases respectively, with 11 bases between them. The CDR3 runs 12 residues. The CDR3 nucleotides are TGTGCCAGTAGTAGGGGGACGCGCGAAGCTTTCTTT. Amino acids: CASSRGTREAFF.

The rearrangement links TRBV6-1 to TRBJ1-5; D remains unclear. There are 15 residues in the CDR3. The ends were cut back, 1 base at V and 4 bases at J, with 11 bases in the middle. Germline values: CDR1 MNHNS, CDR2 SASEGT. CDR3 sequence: CASSEGSNGNQPQHF. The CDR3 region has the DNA TGTGCCAGCAGTGAAGGCTCGAACGGGAATCAGCCCCAGCATTTT.

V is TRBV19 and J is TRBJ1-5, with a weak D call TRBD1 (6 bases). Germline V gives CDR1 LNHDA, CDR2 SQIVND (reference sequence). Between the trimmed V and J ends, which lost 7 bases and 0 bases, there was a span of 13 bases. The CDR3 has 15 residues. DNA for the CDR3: TGTGCCAGTAACACACAGGGATATAGCAATCAGCCCCAGCATTTT. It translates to CASNTQGYSNQPQHF.

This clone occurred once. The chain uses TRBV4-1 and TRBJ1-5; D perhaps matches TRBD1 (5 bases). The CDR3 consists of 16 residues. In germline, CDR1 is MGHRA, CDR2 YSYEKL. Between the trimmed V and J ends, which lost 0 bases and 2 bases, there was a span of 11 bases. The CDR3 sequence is CASSQDGGVGNQPQHF. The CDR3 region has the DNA TGCGCCAGCAGCCAAGATGGGGGGGTAGGCAATCAGCCCCAGCATTTT.

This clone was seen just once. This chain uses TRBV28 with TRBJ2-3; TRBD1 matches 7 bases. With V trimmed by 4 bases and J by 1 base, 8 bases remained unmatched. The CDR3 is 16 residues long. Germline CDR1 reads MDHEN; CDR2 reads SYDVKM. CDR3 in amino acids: CASSSSGTDRTDTQYF. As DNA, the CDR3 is TGTGCCAGCAGTTCCTCCGGGACAGACCGCACAGATACGCAGTATTTT.

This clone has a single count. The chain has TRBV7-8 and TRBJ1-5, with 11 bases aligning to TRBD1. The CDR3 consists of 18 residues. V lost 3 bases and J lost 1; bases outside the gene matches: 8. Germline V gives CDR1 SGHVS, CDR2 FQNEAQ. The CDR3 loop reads CASSFHPGTGGSNQPQHF. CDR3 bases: TGTGCCAGCAGCTTCCACCCCGGGACAGGGGGGAGCAATCAGCCCCAGCATTTT.

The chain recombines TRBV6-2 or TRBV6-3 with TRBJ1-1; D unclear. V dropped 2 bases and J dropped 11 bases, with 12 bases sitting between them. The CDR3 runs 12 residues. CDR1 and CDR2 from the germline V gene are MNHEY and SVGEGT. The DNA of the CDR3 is TGTGCCAGCAGTTACGAGGAGACCACGGCTTTCTTT. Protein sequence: CASSYEETTAFF.

The CDR3 loop reads CASSQDIGAITYEQYF. Written as DNA, the CDR3 is TGTGCCAGCAGCCAAGATATCGGCGCAATTACCTACGAGCAGTACTTC. The V and J genes are TRBV4-2 and TRBJ2-7; D is ambiguous. This CDR3 spans 16 amino acids. CDR1 and CDR2 from the germline V gene are LGHNA and YNFKEQ. Trimming took 0 bases from V and 2 from J, leaving 14 bases between them.

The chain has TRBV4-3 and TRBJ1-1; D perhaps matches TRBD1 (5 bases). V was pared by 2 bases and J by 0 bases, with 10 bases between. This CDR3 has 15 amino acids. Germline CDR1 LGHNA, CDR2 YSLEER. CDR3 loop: CASSQWTTMNTEAFF. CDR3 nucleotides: TGCGCCAGCAGCCAATGGACAACCATGAACACTGAAGCTTTCTTT.